Following are 10 T cell receptor beta chains from one sample sequenced in a study of blood T cell repertoires in COVID-19. Clones were read by immunoSEQ multiplex PCR, and TCRdb kept only the in-frame ones, dropping some. Found here are approximately 140,000 clones, approximately 88% of them singletons; the top ten hold approximately 18%. Sequenced material: peripheral blood. The source of these receptors is a woman aged 80 or over with acute or convalescent COVID-19.

About this clone: The conserved closing phenylalanine or tryptophan is absent in this CDR3, likely reflecting a read error. V gene TRBV30 combines with J gene TRBJ2-7; perhaps TRBD1 as D (6 bases). V dropped 4 bases and J dropped 0 bases, with 16 bases sitting between them. The germline gives CDR1 GTSNPN, CDR2 SVGIG (reference sequence). The CDR3 contains 15 residues. In DNA, the CDR3 is TGTGCCTGGAATGGATTAGCAGGGGTCTCCTACGAGCAGTACCTC. Translation gives CAWNGLAGVSYEQYL.

J is TRBJ2-1 and V is TRBV6-5, with 9 bases matching TRBD2. The CDR3 totals 13 residues. The junction had 4 bases not matched to a gene; V was cut back by 7 bases and J by 6 bases. Germline V CDR1 and CDR2: MNHEY, SVGAGI. CDR3: CASKASGANEQFF. The CDR3 DNA reads TGTGCCAGCAAGGCTAGCGGGGCCAATGAGCAGTTCTTC.

The V call is TRBV29-1, the J call TRBJ2-1; TRBD2 agrees at 10 bases. The CDR3 is 16 amino acids. V shed 1 base and J 7 bases; nucleotides not matched to a gene: 10. Germline loops: CDR1 SQVTM, CDR2 ANQGSEA. The CDR3 DNA reads as TGCAGCGTTGAAGGGACTAGCGGACTCCTTTGGAATGAGCAGTTCTTC. This sequence encodes CSVEGTSGLLWNEQFF.

The chain joins TRBV18 to TRBJ1-2; D gene uncertain. Trimming took 1 base from V and 0 from J, leaving 12 bases between them. Germline values: CDR1 KGHSH, CDR2 LQKENI. The CDR3 sequence is 16 residues long. CDR3 in amino acids: CASSPLGYGSNYGYTF. CDR3 nucleotide sequence: TGTGCCAGCTCACCACTCGGGTACGGCTCTAACTATGGCTACACCTTC.

About this clone: This sample also contains other DNA sequences that code for the same CDR3. In DNA form, the CDR3 reads TGTGCCACCAGCAGAGACCGGGGAGAGACCCAGTACTTC. It yields the protein CATSRDRGETQYF. The rearrangement joins TRBV15 to TRBJ2-5; D perhaps matches TRBD2 (5 bases). Between the trimmed V and J ends, which lost 0 bases and 4 bases, there was a span of 6 bases. The CDR3 contains 13 residues. Germline V gene data show CDR1 as LNHNV and CDR2 as YYDKDF (reference sequence). Together with reference TRBV15 and TRBJ2-5, the CDR3 gives the full variable domain: DAMVIQNPRYQVTQFGKPVTLSCSQTLNHNVMYWYQQKSSQAPKLLFHYYDKDFNNEADTPDNFQSRRPNTSFCFLDIRSPGLGDTAMYLCATSRDRGETQYFGPGTRLLVL.

The chain employs TRBV5-1 and TRBJ2-5, with 8 bases that match TRBD2. The V gene end was trimmed by 4 bases and the J gene end by 1 base; junction bases not matched to a gene: 6. CDR1 and CDR2 (germline): SGHRS, YFSETQ. The CDR3 runs to 15 residues. The CDR3 spells CASSTIGGVQETQYF. The CDR3 nucleotides are TGCGCCAGCAGCACCATCGGGGGGGTCCAAGAGACCCAGTACTTC.

This clone came up a few times. The chain links TRBV6-5 to TRBJ1-6, with 8 bases identical to TRBD1. V shed 6 bases and J 6 bases; nucleotides not matched to a gene: 7. Germline assignment: CDR1 MNHEY and CDR2 SVGAGI. The CDR3 consists of 15 residues. The CDR3 reads CASSDQGAGNSPLHF. The CDR3 DNA sequence: TGTGCCAGCAGCGACCAGGGGGCTGGTAATTCACCCCTCCACTTT.

V is TRBV12-5 and J is TRBJ1-1; 9 bases are a match to TRBD1. Germline CDR1 LGHNT, CDR2 FRNRAP. V dropped 5 bases and J dropped 7; count of bases not matched to a gene: 8. The CDR3 totals 14 residues. CDR3 nucleotide sequence: TGTGCTAGTGGTCACCCGGGACAGGGAGTTGAAGCTTTCTTT. It encodes CASGHPGQGVEAFF.

The chain carries TRBV5-5 and TRBJ2-1; D is perhaps TRBD1 (6 bases). The CDR3 extends over 14 amino acids. Trimming left V 4 bases short and J 5 bases short, with 13 bases between. Germline values: CDR1 SGHKS, CDR2 YYEKEE (reference sequence). CDR3: CASSARTEHNEQFF. For the CDR3, the DNA is TGTGCCAGCAGCGCCCGGACAGAACACAATGAGCAGTTCTTC.

For the CDR3, the DNA is TGTGCCAGCACAGCGGGGGGGAAAACAGATACGCAGTATTTT. Translation: CASTAGGKTDTQYF. This chain connects TRBV6-6 to TRBJ2-3; 10 bases map to TRBD2. The germline CDR1 and CDR2 sequences are MNHNY and SVGAGI (reference sequence). J lost 3 bases, V lost 7 bases, and 4 bases had no gene match. The CDR3 covers 14 residues.